The source of this T cell receptor (beta chain) is a study of shared clonotypes between healthy human individuals. Study outcomes and limitations: As a rule, naive subsets had a larger estimated richness than memory subsets. Clonotype sharing among donors likely depends on sequencing depth. Non-shared clonotypes had lower generation probabilities than those shared by all four donors.

This clone was picked up one time. Its antigen is undetermined. Naive CD8 cells lacked CD45RO and underwent positive selection for CCR7, leaving out terminally differentiated effector memory CD45RA+ cells. The assay was run at deep level. Sequenced by immunoSEQ multiplex PCR; TCRdb stores in-frame clones only, minus some. The sample lists about 2.2 million clones, 90% to 95% seen once, with more than 1.5% in the top ten. The germline V gene has CDR1 SQVTM and CDR2 ANQGSEA. The CDR3 contains 11 residues. With 3 bases removed from V and 3 bases from J, the gap between germline ends came to 6 bases. The specimen was naive CD8+ T cells from PBMCs. The sequence was collected from a man aged 18-30 years in good health. Some clones in this sample may be carry-over from other donors' samples. The V call is TRBV29-1, the J call TRBJ2-7; D might be TRBD1 or TRBD2, each matching 5 bases. CDR3 nucleotides: TGCAGCGTTGAGGGGGACTACGAGCAGTACTTC. Its translation is CSVEGDYEQYF.